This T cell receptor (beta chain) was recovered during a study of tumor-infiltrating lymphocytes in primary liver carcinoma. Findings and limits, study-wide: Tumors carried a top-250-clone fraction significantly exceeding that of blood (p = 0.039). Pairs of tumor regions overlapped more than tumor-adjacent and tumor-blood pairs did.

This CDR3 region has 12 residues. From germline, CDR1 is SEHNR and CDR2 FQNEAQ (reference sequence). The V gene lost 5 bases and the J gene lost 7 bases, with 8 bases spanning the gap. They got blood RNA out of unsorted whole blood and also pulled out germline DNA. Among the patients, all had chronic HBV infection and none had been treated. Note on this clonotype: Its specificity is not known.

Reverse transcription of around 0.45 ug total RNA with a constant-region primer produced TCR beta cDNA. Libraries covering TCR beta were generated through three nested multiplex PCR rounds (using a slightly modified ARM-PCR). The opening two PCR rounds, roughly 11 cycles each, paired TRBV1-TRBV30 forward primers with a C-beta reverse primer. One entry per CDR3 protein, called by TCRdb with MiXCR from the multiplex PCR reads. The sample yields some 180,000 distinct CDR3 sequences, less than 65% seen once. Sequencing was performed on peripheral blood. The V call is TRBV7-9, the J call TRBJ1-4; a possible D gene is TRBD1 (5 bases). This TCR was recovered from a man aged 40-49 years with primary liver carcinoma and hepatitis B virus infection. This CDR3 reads CASSVDSEKLFF. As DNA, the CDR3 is TGTGCCAGCAGCGTCGACAGTGAAAAACTGTTTTTT.